The source of this T cell receptor (beta chain) is a study of CD8 T cells in Susac syndrome. Overall study findings and caveats: Regarding the TCR sequencing and HLA analysis, the study admitted that a relatively small number of individuals were involved.

When the RNA was reverse transcribed, random hexamers were used with an input of 0.5 to 1 ug. Amplification of TCR beta CDR3 used immunoSEQ multiplex PCR across 54 Vbeta and 13 Jbeta. TCRdb used MiXCR to reprocess the immunoSEQ multiplex PCR reads, holding one entry per CDR3 protein. The sample carries roughly 150,000 distinct CDR3 sequences, roughly 95% recorded once. TEMRA cells were FACS-enriched and CD8+ and CD4+ T cells negatively isolated. V shed 5 bases and J 1 base; nucleotides not matched to a gene: 4. This CDR3 has 14 amino acids. Note on this clonotype: Its antigen is not identified.

The V and J genes are TRBV12-3 or TRBV12-4 and TRBJ2-5; the match to TRBD1 covers 7 bases. This clonotype was sampled from a human donor in good health. Sequencing was performed on CD4+ T cells from PBMCs. This CDR3 reads CASSPQGLQETQYF. The CDR3 region has the DNA TGTGCCAGCAGTCCACAGGGGCTCCAAGAGACCCAGTACTTC.